Each of the 15 T cell receptor beta chains below was sequenced from the same sample in a study of T cell repertoires in cytomegalovirus infection. No antigen has been assigned to these receptors. TCRdb passed the reads through MiXCR, listing each CDR3 protein once. The sample consists of about 360,000 distinct CDR3 sequences, about 35% of them appearing once. The sequencing here drew on cultured PBMCs, taken from culture after CMV antigen stimulation. The receptor source for this set is a human donor in good health (CMV status not recorded). Some clones in this sample may be carry-over from other donors' samples.

This chain connects TRBV11-3 to TRBJ2-5; D is unresolved. The germline V gene encodes CDR1 SGHNT and CDR2 YENEEA. Trimming left V 1 base short and J 1 base short, with 10 bases between. CDR3 length equals 15 residues. CDR3 in amino acids: CASSLAHPSQETQYF. The CDR3 DNA follows: TGTGCCAGCAGCTTAGCACACCCCAGCCAAGAGACCCAGTACTTC.

The chain combines TRBV28 with TRBJ2-3; 12 bases map to TRBD2. The CDR3 is 15 amino acids. The germline V gene encodes CDR1 MDHEN and CDR2 SYDVKM. V was pared by 6 bases and J by 8 bases, with 9 bases of the junction left unmatched. The CDR3 loop reads CASRARLAGDGTQYF. The CDR3 DNA follows: TGTGCCAGCAGGGCCAGACTAGCGGGAGATGGTACGCAGTATTTT.

CDR3 sequence (DNA): TGTGCCACCAGTGACCCCAAACAGGGGGCCTTCACTGAAGCTTTCTTT. Translation gives CATSDPKQGAFTEAFF. The rearrangement uses TRBV24-1 and TRBJ1-1, with 9 bases matching TRBD1. The CDR3 sequence is 16 residues long. V trimming: 4 bases; J trimming: 4 bases; junction bases outside the gene matches: 9. Germline V gene lookup returns CDR1 KGHDR and CDR2 SFDVKD.

V is TRBV19 and J is TRBJ2-4; 8 bases line up with TRBD1. The germline V gene encodes CDR1 LNHDA and CDR2 SQIVND (reference sequence). The CDR3 runs to 18 residues. The junction had 12 bases not matched to a gene; V was cut back by 5 bases and J by 0 bases. In DNA form, the CDR3 reads TGTGCCAGTAGTCCCGGGACAGGCTTGACGCTAGCCAAAAACATTCAGTACTTC. Translating it yields CASSPGTGLTLAKNIQYF.

The CDR3 DNA follows: TGTGCCAGCTGTGGGGGGGGACTAGCGGGAGTCGGTGAGCAGTACTTC. Its protein product is CASCGGGLAGVGEQYF. The chain joins TRBV28 to TRBJ2-7, with 14 bases matching TRBD2. CDR1 MDHEN and CDR2 SYDVKM come from the germline V gene. The CDR3 consists of 16 residues. V lost 8 bases and J lost 7; bases outside the gene matches: 13.

This clonotype has a single count. V is TRBV12-3 or TRBV12-4 and J is TRBJ1-2; D possibly corresponds to TRBD1 (6 bases). V dropped 2 bases and J dropped 4 bases, with 14 bases sitting between them. The CDR3 is made up of 15 amino acids. The CDR3 is CASSLSEGVVYGYTF. DNA for the CDR3: TGTGCCAGCAGTTTATCCGAGGGGGTAGTCTATGGCTACACCTTC.

V usage is TRBV7-6 and J usage is TRBJ1-3; 10 bases match TRBD1. The CDR3 is made up of 16 amino acids. V shed 1 base and J 4 bases; nucleotides not matched to a gene: 4. The germline CDR1 and CDR2 sequences are SGHVS and FNYEAQ. CDR3 loop: CASSLGQGASGNTIYF. The CDR3 nucleotides read TGTGCCAGCAGCTTAGGACAGGGGGCATCGGGAAACACCATATATTTT.

This chain uses TRBV19 with TRBJ2-5; TRBD1 might be the D (5 bases). The V and J ends lost 3 bases and 4 bases respectively, with 15 bases between them. The CDR3 has 15 amino acids. Germline V gene lookup returns CDR1 LNHDA and CDR2 SQIVND (reference sequence). The CDR3 region has the DNA TGTGCCAGTAGTATGGGTAAGGGGCAAGGAGAGACCCAGTACTTC. As protein: CASSMGKGQGETQYF. The variable domain in full, with the rest retrieved from reference TRBV19 and TRBJ2-5, is DGGITQSPKYLFRKEGQNVTLSCEQNLNHDAMYWYRQDPGQGLRLIYYSQIVNDFQKGDIAEGYSVSREKKESFPLTVTSAQKNPTAFYLCASSMGKGQGETQYFGPGTRLLVL.

In DNA, the CDR3 is TGTGCCAGCAGTCCGATGGCCAACACTGAAGCTTTCTTT. This gives the protein CASSPMANTEAFF. V is TRBV12-3 or TRBV12-4 and J is TRBJ1-1, with D unresolved. V was pared by 5 bases and J by 2 bases, with 9 bases between. The CDR3 spans 13 residues.

This clonotype has ten or more counts. DNA of the CDR3: TGTGCCAGCAGTCCAGGACTAGCTGCCAATGAGCAGTTCTTC. Amino acids: CASSPGLAANEQFF. The J gene is TRBJ2-1, the V gene TRBV7-2; 8 positions match TRBD2. V lost 6 bases to trimming and J lost 6 bases; unmatched junction nucleotides: 7. The germline gives CDR1 SGHTA, CDR2 FQGNSA. The length of the CDR3 is 14 residues. Drawing the rest from reference TRBV7-2 and TRBJ2-1, the complete variable domain is GAGVSQSPSNKVTEKGKDVELRCDPISGHTALYWYRQSLGQGLEFLIYFQGNSAPDKSGLPSDRFSAERTGGSVSTLTIQRTQQEDSAVYLCASSPGLAANEQFFGPGTRLTVL.

The chain has TRBV12-3 or TRBV12-4 and TRBJ1-2; TRBD1 matches 8 bases. The CDR3 extends over 15 amino acids. Losses at the gene ends were 3 bases for V and 4 bases for J; bases not matched to a gene: 7. The CDR3 DNA is TGTGCCAGCAGTTTGTCGGACAGGGAAGTCTATGGCTACACCTTC. It codes for CASSLSDREVYGYTF.

Many counts were recorded for this clonotype. This rearrangement joins TRBV4-3 to TRBJ1-2; no definite D call. The V end was cut by 0 bases, the J end by 3 bases, with 11 bases between. Per germline, CDR1 LGHNA and CDR2 YSLEER. The CDR3 loop spans 15 amino acids. The CDR3 region has the DNA TGCGCCAGCAGCCAAGAAAGCAGGACGGACTATGGCTACACCTTC. This translates into CASSQESRTDYGYTF.

The CDR3 spells CSARDHTTGMNSPLHF. The CDR3 coding sequence is TGCAGTGCTAGAGATCACACAACAGGGATGAACTCACCCCTCCACTTT. The chain couples TRBV20-1 to TRBJ1-6, with D maybe TRBD1 (6 bases). Per germline, CDR1 DFQATT and CDR2 SNEGSKA (reference sequence). V lost 0 bases to trimming and J lost 10 bases, with 19 bases between them. The CDR3 consists of 16 residues.

The genes are TRBV4-2 and TRBJ2-7; maybe TRBD2 (5 bases). Trimming stripped 0 bases from V and 5 bases from J, with 8 bases between. CDR1 and CDR2 (germline): LGHNA, YNFKEQ. CDR3 size: 13 residues. CDR3 amino acids: CASSQEGLHEQYF. CDR3 DNA: TGTGCCAGCAGCCAAGAAGGACTCCACGAGCAGTACTTC.

The V gene is TRBV7-3, the J gene TRBJ2-1; 7 bases line up with TRBD2. J gave up 2 bases and V 6 bases, and 1 base lay outside the gene matches. CDR1 is SGHTA, CDR2 FQGTGA, per germline. This CDR3 spans 13 amino acids. Here the CDR3 reads CASRGGAYNEQFF. CDR3 DNA: TGTGCCAGCAGGGGAGGGGCCTACAATGAGCAGTTCTTC.